These 22 T cell receptor beta chains came from one sample sequenced in a study of cytomegalovirus exposure and HLA in healthy donors. The study ran its PCR with 60 Vbeta and 13 Jbeta primers. Data came from immunoSEQ multiplex PCR; TCRdb stores just in-frame clones and leaves some out. The table lists about 200,000 clones, approximately 70% of them singletons. What was sequenced was PBMCs. The receptors were sampled from a man in his forties or fifties in good health and CMV-seropositive.

In nucleotides, the CDR3 is TGTGCCAGCCTCCAGGGTTTTGGAAACACCATATATTTT. It specifies CASLQGFGNTIYF. This chain links TRBV6-6 with TRBJ1-3, with D perhaps TRBD1 (5 bases). The CDR3 runs 13 residues. Germline values: CDR1 MNHNY, CDR2 SVGAGI (reference sequence). The V end lost 8 bases, the J end lost 3 bases, and 11 bases lay between the germline ends.

This clone was detected only a few times. The chain has TRBV9 and TRBJ1-1, with D perhaps matching TRBD1 (5 bases). V shed 4 bases and J shed 4 bases, with 11 bases lying between them. This CDR3 region has 13 residues. Germline values: CDR1 SGDLS, CDR2 YYNGEE. CDR3 residues: CASSSAGVTEAFF. The DNA for the CDR3 is TGTGCCAGCAGCTCTGCGGGGGTCACTGAAGCTTTCTTT.

V is TRBV27 and J is TRBJ1-1; possible D gene TRBD1, 5 bases. Germline V CDR1 and CDR2: MNHEY, SMNVEV (reference sequence). The CDR3 contains 13 residues. Between the trimmed V and J ends, which lost 3 bases and 3 bases, there was a span of 8 bases. CDR3: CASSFRVDTEAFF. DNA of the CDR3: TGTGCCAGCAGTTTCAGGGTGGACACTGAAGCTTTCTTT.

The CDR3 sequence is CAISESRGYTF. The DNA of the CDR3 is TGTGCCATCAGTGAGTCGAGGGGCTACACCTTC. The chain links TRBV10-3 to TRBJ1-2; D not resolved. CDR3 length: 11 residues. The V gene's germline CDR1 is ENHRY and CDR2 SYGVKD. V was cut by 0 bases and J by 8 bases, with 4 bases left in between.

The chain joins TRBV7-9 to TRBJ2-3; 8 bases line up with TRBD2. The germline CDR1 and CDR2 sequences are SEHNR and FQNEAQ (reference sequence). V shed 2 bases and J 2 bases; nucleotides not matched to a gene: 3. The CDR3 sequence is 15 residues long. The chain's CDR3 is CASSLRREDTDTQYF. The CDR3 region has the DNA TGTGCCAGCAGCTTACGGCGGGAGGACACAGATACGCAGTATTTT.

CDR3 residues: CASTGTGYGYTF. In DNA, the CDR3 is TGTGCCAGCACCGGGACAGGGTATGGCTACACCTTC. V and J are TRBV6-5 and TRBJ1-2; 9 nucleotides line up with TRBD1. The CDR3 covers 12 residues. Per the germline V gene, CDR1 is MNHEY and CDR2 is SVGAGI. Trimming at V came to 7 bases and at J to 5 bases, leaving 2 bases not matched to a gene.

The V and J genes are TRBV27 and TRBJ1-2; TRBD1 might be the D (5 bases). V was pared by 2 bases and J by 1 base, with 11 bases between. Per the germline V gene, CDR1 is MNHEY and CDR2 is SMNVEV (reference sequence). The CDR3 covers 15 residues. In DNA, the CDR3 is TGTGCCAGCAGTTTAAGAGGGGAGGTTAACTATGGCTACACCTTC. This codes for CASSLRGEVNYGYTF.

The chain carries TRBV28 and TRBJ1-1; D uncertain. The germline V gene encodes CDR1 MDHEN and CDR2 SYDVKM. V lost 4 bases and J lost 3, with 6 bases in between. This CDR3 comprises 12 residues. For the CDR3, the DNA is TGTGCCAGCAGTTCCCCTTACACTGAAGCTTTCTTT. Its protein product is CASSSPYTEAFF.

This rearrangement joins TRBV7-8 to TRBJ2-4; D is ambiguous. The CDR3 is 17 residues long. Trimming shortened V by 2 bases and J by 2 bases, and 16 bases separated the two germline ends. Germline V gene sequence: CDR1 SGHVS, CDR2 FQNEAQ. The CDR3 coding sequence is TGTGCCAGCAGCTTATTGCCGTGGGCCGAGACCAAAAACATTCAGTACTTC. Its translation: CASSLLPWAETKNIQYF.

This clone has more than one count but fewer than ten. The chain employs TRBV10-3 and TRBJ2-7, with D possibly TRBD1 on 6 matching bases. In germline, CDR1 is ENHRY, CDR2 SYGVKD. V was clipped by 6 bases and J by 1 base, with 19 bases between them. This CDR3 is 16 amino acids long. CDR3 amino acids: CAISDIQGRRSYEQYF. In DNA form, the CDR3 reads TGTGCCATCAGCGATATCCAGGGGAGAAGGTCCTACGAGCAGTACTTC.

The chain is built from TRBV7-3 and TRBJ2-2, with D perhaps TRBD2 (6 bases). Per the germline V gene, CDR1 is SGHTA and CDR2 is FQGTGA. V was pared by 5 bases and J by 5 bases, with 12 bases between. The length of the CDR3 is 14 residues. CDR3 nucleotide sequence: TGTGCCAGCAGCGCACGGGGGTGGACCGGGGAGCTGTTTTTT. Translated: CASSARGWTGELFF.

The V call is TRBV11-2, the J call TRBJ1-3; D is ambiguous. This CDR3 is 12 amino acids long. Germline lookup yields CDR1 SGHAT and CDR2 FQNNGV. V was pared by 3 bases and J by 7 bases, with 7 bases between. Written as DNA, the CDR3 is TGTGCCAGCAGCTTTTCCGGGAACACCATATATTTT. Protein sequence: CASSFSGNTIYF.

This clone has more than one count but fewer than ten. The J gene is TRBJ2-1, the V gene TRBV19; possible D gene TRBD2, 6 bases. This CDR3 region has 13 residues. The ends were cut back, 6 bases at V and 10 bases at J, with 16 bases in the middle. The germline gives CDR1 LNHDA, CDR2 SQIVND (reference sequence). CDR3 residues: CASSLRPREEQFF. For the CDR3, the DNA is TGTGCCAGTAGCTTAAGGCCCCGGGAGGAGCAGTTCTTC. Drawing the rest from reference TRBV19 and TRBJ2-1, the complete variable domain is DGGITQSPKYLFRKEGQNVTLSCEQNLNHDAMYWYRQDPGQGLRLIYYSQIVNDFQKGDIAEGYSVSREKKESFPLTVTSAQKNPTAFYLCASSLRPREEQFFGPGTRLTVL.

This sequence joins TRBV7-9 and TRBJ1-4, with 7 nucleotides matching TRBD1. The junction had 10 bases not matched to a gene; V was cut back by 4 bases and J by 8 bases. Germline V gene lookup returns CDR1 SEHNR and CDR2 FQNEAQ (reference sequence). The CDR3 loop spans 15 amino acids. As DNA, the CDR3 is TGTGCCAGCAGCTCGACACAGGGGATAGGGGAAAAACTGTTTTTT. The encoded protein is CASSSTQGIGEKLFF.

The chain is built from TRBV29-1 and TRBJ2-3; 8 nucleotides match TRBD1. Germline V gene sequence: CDR1 SQVTM, CDR2 ANQGSEA. This CDR3 comprises 13 residues. The V and J ends lost 4 bases and 5 bases, in that order; junction bases with no gene match: 5. The CDR3 here is CSVARGPGDTQYF. The CDR3 nucleotides are TGCAGCGTTGCCAGGGGGCCGGGAGATACGCAGTATTTT.

The chain is built from TRBV6-6 and TRBJ1-5; D remains unclear. The CDR3 is 13 residues long. Trimming removed 2 bases from V and 8 bases from J, with 10 bases in between. In germline, CDR1 is MNHNY, CDR2 SVGAGI (reference sequence). The CDR3 region has the DNA TGTGCCAGCAGTTACCGACTGGGAGAGCCCCAGCATTTT. Its protein product is CASSYRLGEPQHF.

This chain uses TRBV19 with TRBJ2-7, with 10 positions matching TRBD2. V trimming: 5 bases; J trimming: 0 bases; junction bases outside the gene matches: 7. This CDR3 comprises 16 residues. Germline CDR1 reads LNHDA; CDR2 reads SQIVND (reference sequence). Written as DNA, the CDR3 is TGTGCCAGTAGTGTCGGACTAGCGGTTAGCTCCTACGAGCAGTACTTC. Protein product: CASSVGLAVSSYEQYF.

V gene TRBV7-9 combines with J gene TRBJ1-2, with D maybe TRBD1 (6 bases). The CDR3 contains 14 residues. Germline V gives CDR1 SEHNR, CDR2 FQNEAQ (reference sequence). The ends were cut back, 6 bases at V and 7 bases at J, with 18 bases in the middle. The CDR3, as DNA: TGTGCCAGCAGTCCAGGGGATGGGACGCCTGGCTACACCTTC. This translates into CASSPGDGTPGYTF. The full variable domain, in which reference TRBV7-9 and TRBJ1-2 provide the parts outside the CDR3, is DTGVSQNPRHKITKRGQNVTFRCDPISEHNRLYWYRQTLGQGPEFLTYFQNEAQLEKSRLLSDRFSAERPKGSFSTLEIQRTEQGDSAMYLCASSPGDGTPGYTFGSGTRLTVV.

The chain combines TRBV4-1 with TRBJ2-7; TRBD2 aligns across 10 bases. The V gene's germline CDR1 is MGHRA and CDR2 YSYEKL. This CDR3 is built from 15 residues. V dropped 2 bases and J dropped 6; count of bases not matched to a gene: 7. The CDR3 region has the DNA TGCGCCAGCAGCCAACTAGCGGGGGTGATAGTCGAGCAGTACTTC. It is translated as CASSQLAGVIVEQYF.

The genes are TRBV5-1 and TRBJ1-6; 8 bases line up with TRBD1. The CDR3 contains 15 residues. The germline V gene has CDR1 SGHRS and CDR2 YFSETQ. The V and J ends lost 3 bases and 6 bases, in that order; junction bases with no gene match: 5. The CDR3 sequence: CASSSTGDSNSPLHF. The DNA for the CDR3 is TGCGCCAGCAGCTCGACAGGGGATAGTAATTCACCCCTCCACTTT. The full variable domain, its missing parts supplied by reference TRBV5-1 and TRBJ1-6, is KAGVTQTPRYLIKTRGQQVTLSCSPISGHRSVSWYQQTPGQGLQFLFEYFSETQRNKGNFPGRFSGRQFSNSRSEMNVSTLELGDSALYLCASSSTGDSNSPLHFGNGTRLTVT.

The genes are TRBV14 and TRBJ2-1; 8 positions match TRBD2. This CDR3 is 15 amino acids long. V shed 6 bases, J shed 3 bases, and the junction held 7 bases outside the gene matches. Per the germline V gene, CDR1 is SGHDN and CDR2 is FVKESK. CDR3 nucleotide sequence: TGTGCCAGCAGTCCCGGGGGGGCGAACTACAATGAGCAGTTCTTC. Encoded protein: CASSPGGANYNEQFF.

The chain combines TRBV28 with TRBJ1-1, with 7 bases aligning to TRBD1. The germline gives CDR1 MDHEN, CDR2 SYDVKM. This CDR3 has 12 residues. The J segment lost 1 base and the V segment lost 11 bases, leaving 4 bases of the junction unmatched. The CDR3 DNA reads TGTGCCTGTTGGGACAGGAACACTGAAGCTTTCTTT. Translated, it gives CACWDRNTEAFF. Combining the CDR3 with reference TRBV28 and TRBJ1-1 gives the whole variable domain DVKVTQSSRYLVKRTGEKVFLECVQDMDHENMFWYRQDPGLGLRLIYFSYDVKMKEKGDIPEGYSVSREKKERFSLILESASTNQTSMYLCACWDRNTEAFFGQGTRLTVV.